The 5 T cell receptor beta chains reported below all come from one sample, sequenced in a study of regulatory dendritic cells for organ transplantation. Sequencing used immunoSEQ multiplex PCR; TCRdb keeps in-frame clones, though not all of them. This repertoire shows 25,000 to 30,000 clones, 60% to 80% found once; its top ten account for approximately 2.2%. The sample was memory CD4+ T cells from blood. The subset denotes: CD45RO+ memory T cells. Receptors originate from a human donor in good health.

The rearrangement uses TRBV28 and TRBJ1-1, with D tentatively TRBD1 (5 bases). The germline gives CDR1 MDHEN, CDR2 SYDVKM. The CDR3 totals 16 residues. Trimming removed 5 bases at V and 0 bases at J, with 16 bases between. CDR3 region: CASSAPLQGLNTEAFF. CDR3 bases: TGTGCCAGCAGTGCCCCGTTGCAGGGCCTGAACACTGAAGCTTTCTTT.

V is TRBV5-1 and J is TRBJ1-2, with D unresolved. Trimming took off 0 bases at V and 8 bases at J, with 17 bases between the two ends. The CDR3 has 15 amino acids. Per the germline V gene, CDR1 is SGHRS and CDR2 is YFSETQ. This CDR3 reads CASSLEAVKTGGYTF. The CDR3 coding sequence is TGCGCCAGCAGCTTGGAGGCAGTCAAAACCGGGGGCTACACCTTC.

About this clone: One end of the junction is discordant with germline, which a read error may explain. The CDR3 is CAGSGLNRPMDTQYF. CDR3 sequence (DNA): TGTGCCGGCAGTGGTTTGAACAGGCCTATGGATACGCAGTATTTT. The chain joins TRBV25-1 to TRBJ2-3; perhaps TRBD1 as D (5 bases). The germline V gene has CDR1 MGHDK and CDR2 SYGVNS. CDR3 length equals 15 residues. The entire variable domain, with the rest obtained from reference TRBV25-1 and TRBJ2-3, is as follows: EADIYQTPRYLVIGTGKKITLECSQTMGHDKMYWYQQDPGMELHLIHYSYGVNSTEKGDLSSESTVSRIRTEHFPLTLESARPSHTSQYLCAGSGLNRPMDTQYFGPGTRLTVL.

The chain combines TRBV2 with TRBJ2-1; D not certain. The germline V gene encodes CDR1 SNHLY and CDR2 FYNNEI. The CDR3 covers 14 residues. The ends were cut back, 4 bases at V and 1 base at J, with 8 bases in the middle. CDR3 sequence: CASSVGASYNEQFF. The DNA of the CDR3 is TGTGCCAGCAGTGTAGGAGCTTCCTACAATGAGCAGTTCTTC.

The genes are TRBV7-2 and TRBJ2-1; D uncertain. The germline gives CDR1 SGHTA, CDR2 FQGNSA. Trimming shortened V by 5 bases and J by 6 bases, and 20 bases separated the two germline ends. The length of the CDR3 is 16 residues. The DNA of the CDR3 is TGTGCCAGCAGCCGATATATTCGGTCAGCCCTCAATGAGCAGTTCTTC. It is translated as CASSRYIRSALNEQFF.